This TCR beta chain came from a study of blood T cell repertoires in COVID-19. Overall study context: Acute and convalescent COVID-19 samples came from the United States, Italy and Spain. T cells, B-cell-depleted T cells, or PBMCs provided the cDNA or gDNA that served as material.

This CDR3 contains 13 residues. Germline V CDR1 and CDR2: SGHNT, YENEEA. The V and J ends lost 5 bases and 4 bases respectively, with 11 bases between them. Per the authors' pipeline: Amplifying reference gene primers gave estimates of nucleated cell counts. Method: immunoSEQ multiplex PCR; TCRdb's copy keeps in-frame clones and lacks some. The V and J calls and the clone size are those of that table, but D and trimming were determined from the DNA. The table lists 90,000 or so clones, approximately 90% of them singletons, with about 1.7% in the top ten. Source material: peripheral blood. The receptor comes from a human donor with active COVID-19. The donor label of this sample is uncertain. The chain recombines TRBV11-3 with TRBJ1-2; maybe TRBD1 (5 bases). CDR3 sequence reads: CASSRGASYGYTF. The CDR3 DNA is TGTGCCAGCAGCCGCGGGGCGTCCTATGGCTACACCTTC.